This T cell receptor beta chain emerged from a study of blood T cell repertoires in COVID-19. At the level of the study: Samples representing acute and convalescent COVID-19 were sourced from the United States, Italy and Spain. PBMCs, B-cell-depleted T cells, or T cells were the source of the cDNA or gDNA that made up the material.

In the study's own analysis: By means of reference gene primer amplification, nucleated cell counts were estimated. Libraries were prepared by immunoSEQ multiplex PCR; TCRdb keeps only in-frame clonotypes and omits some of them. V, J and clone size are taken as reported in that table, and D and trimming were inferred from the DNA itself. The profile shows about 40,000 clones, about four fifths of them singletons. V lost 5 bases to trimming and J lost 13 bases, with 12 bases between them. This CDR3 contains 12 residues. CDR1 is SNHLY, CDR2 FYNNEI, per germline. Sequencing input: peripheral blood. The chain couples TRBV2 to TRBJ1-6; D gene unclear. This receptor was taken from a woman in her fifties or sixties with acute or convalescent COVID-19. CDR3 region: CASSKRDFPLHF. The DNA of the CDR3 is TGTGCCAGCAGTAAGAGGGATTTCCCCCTCCACTTT. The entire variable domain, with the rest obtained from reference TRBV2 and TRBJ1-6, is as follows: EPEVTQTPSHQVTQMGQEVILRCVPISNHLYFYWYRQILGQKVEFLVSFYNNEISEKSEIFDDQFSVERPDGSNFTLKIRSTKLEDSAMYFCASSKRDFPLHFGNGTRLTVT.